Listed below are T cell receptor beta chains from one sample, sequenced in a study of blood T cells in healthy people across ages. TCRdb reprocessed the 5' RACE reads with MiXCR, giving one entry per CDR3 protein. The sample lists about 930,000 distinct CDR3 sequences; 25% to 30% were seen once. The data were also submitted as part of a second study, on T cells of mothers and their children.

The sample consisted of blood. Receptors were obtained from a middle-aged woman in good health. The CDR3 runs from the conserved cysteine through the conserved F or W. A D gene is named only where the DNA matches it firmly. Expanded clones are given a class, and other clones once, few, many or no size at all.

>TRBV11-2|NA|NA|TRBJ1-1
CASSPSLVGTEAFF
TGTGCCAGCAGCCCCAGCCTGGTGGGCACTGAAGCTTTCTTT
>TRBV29-1|NA|TRBD2|TRBJ2-5
CSVVAGGKETQYF
TGCAGCGTCGTAGCGGGGGGGAAAGAGACCCAGTACTTC
>TRBV9|once|NA|TRBJ2-2
CASSVETRWTGELFF
TGTGCCAGCAGCGTAGAAACTAGATGGACCGGGGAGCTGTTTTTT
>TRBV9|NA|NA|TRBJ1-1
CASGGISFEAFF
TGTGCCAGCGGGGGGATAAGTTTTGAAGCTTTCTTT
>TRBV20-1|NA|TRBD1|TRBJ2-7
CSAYGTGWRNEQYF
TGCAGTGCTTATGGGACAGGGTGGAGGAACGAGCAGTACTTC
>TRBV27|NA|TRBD1|TRBJ1-3
CASSALTGGGGDTIYF
TGTGCCAGCAGTGCCTTAACAGGGGGCGGCGGGGACACCATATATTTT
>TRBV7-2|NA|NA|TRBJ1-1
CVSSSGTTNTEAFF
TGTGTCAGCAGCTCCGGGACAACGAACACTGAAGCTTTCTTT
>TRBV5-1|few|NA|TRBJ1-2
CASSSTVLSGYTF
TGCGCCAGCAGCTCGACAGTATTGAGTGGCTACACCTTC
>TRBV9|few|NA|TRBJ2-7
CASSVDPAESPYEQYF
TGTGCCAGCAGCGTAGATCCGGCAGAGTCCCCCTACGAGCAGTACTTC
>TRBV14|NA|NA|TRBJ2-3
CASSQASAIGVVDTQYF
TGTGCCAGCAGCCAAGCCAGCGCCATAGGGGTCGTGGATACGCAGTATTTT
>TRBV5-1|many|NA|TRBJ2-4
CASSLGGGVAKNIQYF
TGCGCCAGCAGCTTGGGGGGCGGCGTAGCCAAAAACATTCAGTACTTC
>TRBV6-1|NA|TRBD1|TRBJ1-1
CASRRQGMMGTEAFF
TGTGCCAGCAGGAGACAGGGAATGATGGGTACTGAAGCTTTCTTT
>TRBV5-1|many|NA|TRBJ1-2
CASSLEVGYGYTF
TGCGCCAGCAGCTTGGAAGTCGGCTATGGCTACACCTTC
>TRBV6-1|NA|NA|TRBJ2-7
CASRPPIAVGEQYF
TGTGCCAGCAGGCCCCCAATAGCTGTCGGCGAGCAGTACTTC
>TRBV7-2|NA|TRBD2|TRBJ2-2
CASSSLAGGFAGELFF
TGTGCCAGCAGCTCGCTAGCGGGGGGGTTCGCCGGGGAGCTGTTTTTT
>TRBV10-3|many|NA|TRBJ1-5
CAISGGPNSNQPQHF
TGTGCCATCAGTGGGGGACCGAATAGCAATCAGCCCCAGCATTTT
>TRBV7-2|NA|TRBD1|TRBJ1-1
CASSWGQENTEAFF
TGTGCCAGCAGCTGGGGACAGGAGAACACTGAAGCTTTCTTT
>TRBV7-8|few|NA|TRBJ1-2
CASTLTRGKLAAGYTF
TGTGCCAGCACCCTAACACGCGGGAAGTTAGCAGCTGGCTACACCTTC
>TRBV12-3/TRBV12-4|NA|NA|TRBJ1-6
CASRFSGGMGYNSPLHF
TGTGCCAGCCGTTTTAGTGGGGGAATGGGTTATAATTCACCCCTCCACTTT
>TRBV7-9|NA|NA|TRBJ2-3
CASSAFSDTQYF
TGTGCCAGCAGCGCCTTTTCAGATACGCAGTATTTT
>TRBV20-1|NA|TRBD1|TRBJ2-5
CSAIDRGETQYF
TGCAGTGCCATTGACAGGGGAGAGACCCAGTACTTC
>TRBV7-2|NA|TRBD1|TRBJ1-2
CASSDPGQGTIYTF
TGTGCCAGCAGCGACCCGGGACAGGGGACTATCTACACCTTC
>TRBV6-5|NA|TRBD1|TRBJ1-4
CASSSLGGTGYEKLFF
TGTGCCAGCAGTTCCCTGGGGGGGACAGGGTACGAAAAACTGTTTTTT
>TRBV19|NA|TRBD2|TRBJ2-1
CASDSGGVMEQFF
TGTGCCAGTGATAGCGGGGGGGTAATGGAGCAGTTCTTC
>TRBV7-6|many|TRBD1|TRBJ2-5
CASSPTGTGGYKEQYF
TGTGCCAGCAGCCCAACCGGGACAGGGGGATACAAGGAGCAGTACTTC
>TRBV20-1|NA|NA|TRBJ1-4
CSARRVWEQSNEKLFF
TGCAGTGCTAGAAGGGTCTGGGAGCAAAGTAATGAAAAACTGTTTTTT
>TRBV10-3|few|NA|TRBJ1-1
CAISDRDSLNTEAFF
TGTGCCATCAGTGACCGCGACAGTTTGAACACTGAAGCTTTCTTT
>TRBV14|few|NA|TRBJ2-7
CASSQVGGRLGYEQYF
TGTGCCAGCAGCCAAGTCGGGGGACGTCTCGGCTACGAGCAGTACTTC
>TRBV7-9|many|TRBD1|TRBJ1-2
CASSLLDRRVDGYTF
TGTGCCAGCAGCTTACTGGACAGGAGGGTGGATGGCTACACCTTC
>TRBV24-1|many|NA|TRBJ2-7
CANLIRGRSYEQYF
TGTGCCAACCTTATCCGGGGACGGTCCTACGAGCAGTACTTC
>TRBV28|NA|TRBD1|TRBJ1-5
CASSYQGTGEDWQPQHF
TGTGCCAGCAGCTATCAAGGGACAGGGGAGGACTGGCAGCCCCAGCATTTT
>TRBV9|NA|NA|TRBJ1-2
CTSSVDQSYGYTF
TGTACCAGCAGCGTAGACCAGTCGTATGGCTACACCTTC
>TRBV12-3/TRBV12-4|NA|TRBD1|TRBJ1-1
CTSSLEGQGWAEAFF
TGTACCAGCAGTTTAGAAGGACAGGGCTGGGCTGAAGCTTTCTTT
>TRBV6-1|NA|TRBD2|TRBJ2-4
CASSEIQTSGSVLAKNIQYF
TGTGCCAGCAGTGAAATCCAGACTAGCGGGAGTGTTTTAGCCAAAAACATTCAGTACTTC
>TRBV7-8|NA|TRBD2|TRBJ2-6
CASSSKTSGGFGSGANVLTF
TGTGCCAGCAGCTCTAAGACTAGCGGGGGATTTGGGTCTGGGGCCAACGTCCTGACTTTC
>TRBV7-3|NA|NA|TRBJ2-5
CASSPGNKETQYF
TGTGCCAGCAGTCCGGGGAACAAAGAGACCCAGTACTTC
>TRBV20-1|NA|NA|TRBJ1-3
CSAREGSIGNTIYF
TGCAGTGCTAGAGAGGGCTCAATTGGAAACACCATATATTTT
>TRBV4-1|NA|NA|TRBJ1-2
CASTLGIGMTNYGYTF
TGCGCCAGCACCCTAGGGATAGGGATGACTAACTATGGCTACACCTTC
>TRBV6-1|NA|TRBD1|TRBJ2-7
CASSPGQVGYEQYF
TGTGCCAGCAGTCCCGGACAGGTCGGCTACGAGCAGTACTTC
>TRBV7-3|NA|NA|TRBJ2-3
CASSPGRRGYGSTDTQYF
TGTGCCAGCAGCCCAGGGAGACGGGGGTACGGGAGCACAGATACGCAGTATTTT
>TRBV7-3|NA|NA|TRBJ2-7
CASSYPMRGNEQYF
TGTGCCAGCAGTTACCCGATGAGGGGAAACGAGCAGTACTTC
>TRBV7-9|few|NA|TRBJ2-1
CASSLLPGTGTSSYNEQFF
TGTGCCAGCAGCCTTCTACCAGGAACAGGGACCAGCTCCTACAATGAGCAGTTCTTC